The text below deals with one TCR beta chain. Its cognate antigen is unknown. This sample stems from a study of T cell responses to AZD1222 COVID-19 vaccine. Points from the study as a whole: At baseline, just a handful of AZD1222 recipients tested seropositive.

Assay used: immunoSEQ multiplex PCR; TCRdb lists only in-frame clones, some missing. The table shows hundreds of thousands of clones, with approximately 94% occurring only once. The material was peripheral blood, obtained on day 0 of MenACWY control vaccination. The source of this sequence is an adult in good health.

The CDR3 coding sequence is TGTGCCAGCAGTTATGAGAGGGGAAAGCCCCAGCATTTT. This gives the protein CASSYERGKPQHF. V gene TRBV6-5 combines with J gene TRBJ1-5, with a weak D call TRBD1 (5 bases). The CDR3 is 13 amino acids. V was shortened by 3 bases and J by 8 bases, with 11 bases between the two germline ends. Looked up from germline, CDR1 is MNHEY and CDR2 is SVGAGI.